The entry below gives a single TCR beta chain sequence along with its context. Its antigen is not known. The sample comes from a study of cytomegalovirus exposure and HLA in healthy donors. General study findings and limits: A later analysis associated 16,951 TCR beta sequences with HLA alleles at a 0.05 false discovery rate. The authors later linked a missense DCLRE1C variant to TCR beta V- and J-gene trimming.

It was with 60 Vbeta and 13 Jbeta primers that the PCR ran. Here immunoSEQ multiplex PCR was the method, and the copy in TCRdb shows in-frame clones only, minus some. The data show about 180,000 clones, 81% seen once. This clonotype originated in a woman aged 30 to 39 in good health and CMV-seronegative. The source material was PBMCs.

CDR3 nucleotides: TGTGCCAGCAGGCGGATACAGGGGGCGGCGGCGTATGGCTACACCTTC. This sequence encodes CASRRIQGAAAYGYTF. The chain employs TRBV28 and TRBJ1-2; TRBD1 matches at 9 bases. Germline assignment: CDR1 MDHEN and CDR2 SYDVKM. Trimming cost V 6 bases and J 5 bases; bases outside gene matches: 13. The CDR3 is 16 amino acids.